This T cell receptor beta chain was sequenced for a study of T cells in Graves' hyperthyroidism and ophthalmopathy. General study points: Most clonotypes expanded in the thyroid (above 0.001) were also present in blood.

TCR beta CDR3 region amplification was performed from RNA transcripts. Carried out on the TCR CDR3, a first-round RT-PCR used the HTBI primer set. Using its own MiXCR run on the multiplex PCR reads, TCRdb lists one record per CDR3 protein. The sample shows around 290,000 distinct CDR3 sequences, 13% of them seen only once. PBMCs were obtained from 9 to 10 ml fresh peripheral blood. There are 13 residues in the CDR3. Germline CDR1 is DFQATT and CDR2 is SNEGSKA (reference sequence). With 1 base removed from V and 5 bases from J, the gap between germline ends came to 8 bases. For this clonotype: Its antigen is still unknown.

The rearrangement uses TRBV20-1 and TRBJ1-4, with D uncertain. Sequencing was carried out using blood. The TCR comes from a woman aged 25 to 39 with Graves' hyperthyroidism that later progressed to Graves' ophthalmopathy. The CDR3 nucleotides are TGCAGTGCTAGAGGCCAATCCAATGAAAAACTGTTTTTT. This translates into CSARGQSNEKLFF.